This T cell receptor beta chain was recovered during a study of T cell responses to AZD1222 COVID-19 vaccine. Assay used: immunoSEQ multiplex PCR; TCRdb lists only in-frame clones, some missing. This table holds about 150,000 clones, approximately 87% found once. This clone was observed a single time. V was clipped by 1 base and J by 2 bases, with 9 bases between them. Looked up from germline, CDR1 is LGHDT and CDR2 is YNNKEL (reference sequence). There are 15 residues in the CDR3. The chain recombines TRBV3-1 (or the pseudogene TRBV3-2) with TRBJ2-1, with D possibly called TRBD1 or TRBD2 (5 bases each). The sequence derives from an adult who received the AZD1222 COVID-19 vaccine. Source: peripheral blood, taken 28 days after the second AZD1222 dose. CDR3 in amino acids: CASSQGGITYNEQFF. CDR3 sequence (DNA): TGTGCCAGCAGCCAAGGGGGGATCACCTACAATGAGCAGTTCTTC.